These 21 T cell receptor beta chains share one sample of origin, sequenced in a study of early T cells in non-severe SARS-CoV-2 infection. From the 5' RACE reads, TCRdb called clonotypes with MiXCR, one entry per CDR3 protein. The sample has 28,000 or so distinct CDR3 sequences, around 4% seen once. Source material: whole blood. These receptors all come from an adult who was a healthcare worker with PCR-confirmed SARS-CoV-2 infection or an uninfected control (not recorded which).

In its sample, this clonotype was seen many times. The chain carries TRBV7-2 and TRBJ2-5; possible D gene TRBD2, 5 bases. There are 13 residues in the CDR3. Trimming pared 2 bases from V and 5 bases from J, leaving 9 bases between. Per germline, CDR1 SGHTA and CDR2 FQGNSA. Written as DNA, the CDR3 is TGTGCCAGCAGCTTACTAGCACAGGAGACCCAGTACTTC. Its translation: CASSLLAQETQYF.

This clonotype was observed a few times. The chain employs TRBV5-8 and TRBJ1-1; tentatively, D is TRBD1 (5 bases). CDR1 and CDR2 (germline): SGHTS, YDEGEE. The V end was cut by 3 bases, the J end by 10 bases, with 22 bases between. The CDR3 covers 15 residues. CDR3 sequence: CASSSRGLTDLIAFF. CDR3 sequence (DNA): TGTGCCAGCAGCTCGCGGGGATTGACAGATTTGATAGCTTTCTTT.

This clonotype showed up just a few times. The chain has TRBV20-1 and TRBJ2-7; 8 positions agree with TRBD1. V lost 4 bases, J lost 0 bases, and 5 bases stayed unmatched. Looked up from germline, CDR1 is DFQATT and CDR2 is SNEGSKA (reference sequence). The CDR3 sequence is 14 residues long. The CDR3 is CSATRTGSSYEQYF. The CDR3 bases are TGCAGTGCTACCAGGACAGGGAGCTCCTACGAGCAGTACTTC.

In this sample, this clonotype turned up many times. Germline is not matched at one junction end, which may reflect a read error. The CDR3 loop is CASSSRQLAEAFF. The DNA of the CDR3 is TGTGCAAGTAGTTCCCGGCAACTGGCTGAAGCTTTCTTT. The chain carries TRBV19 and TRBJ1-1; D is uncertain. This CDR3 contains 13 residues. In germline, CDR1 is LNHDA, CDR2 SQIVND (reference sequence).

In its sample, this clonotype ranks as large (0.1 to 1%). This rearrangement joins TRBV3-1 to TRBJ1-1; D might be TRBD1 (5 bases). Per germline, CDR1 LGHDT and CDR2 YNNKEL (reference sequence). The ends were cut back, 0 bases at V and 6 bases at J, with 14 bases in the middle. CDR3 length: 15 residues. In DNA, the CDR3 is TGTGCCAGCAGCCAAGATTGGGCCGGGGGGGCTGAAGCTTTCTTT. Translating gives CASSQDWAGGAEAFF.

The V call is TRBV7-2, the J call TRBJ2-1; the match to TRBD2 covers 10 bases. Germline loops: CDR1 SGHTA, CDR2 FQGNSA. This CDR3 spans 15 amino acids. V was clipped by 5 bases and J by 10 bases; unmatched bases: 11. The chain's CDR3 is CASSRSLAGEGEQFF. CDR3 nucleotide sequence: TGTGCCAGCAGCCGATCCCTAGCGGGGGAAGGGGAGCAGTTCTTC. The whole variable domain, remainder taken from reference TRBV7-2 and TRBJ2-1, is GAGVSQSPSNKVTEKGKDVELRCDPISGHTALYWYRQSLGQGLEFLIYFQGNSAPDKSGLPSDRFSAERTGGSVSTLTIQRTQQEDSAVYLCASSRSLAGEGEQFFGPGTRLTVL.

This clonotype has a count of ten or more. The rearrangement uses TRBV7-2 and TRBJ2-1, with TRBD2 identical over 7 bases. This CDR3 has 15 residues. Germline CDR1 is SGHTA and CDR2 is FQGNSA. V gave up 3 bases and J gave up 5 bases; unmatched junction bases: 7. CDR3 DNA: TGTGCCAGCAGCTTCCGAGCGGGGATGCACAATGAGCAGTTCTTC. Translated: CASSFRAGMHNEQFF.

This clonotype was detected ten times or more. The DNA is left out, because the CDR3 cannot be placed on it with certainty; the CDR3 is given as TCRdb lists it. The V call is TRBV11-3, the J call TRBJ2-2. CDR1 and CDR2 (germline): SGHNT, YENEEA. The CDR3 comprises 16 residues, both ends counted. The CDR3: CASSLEEWGTPGSCFF.

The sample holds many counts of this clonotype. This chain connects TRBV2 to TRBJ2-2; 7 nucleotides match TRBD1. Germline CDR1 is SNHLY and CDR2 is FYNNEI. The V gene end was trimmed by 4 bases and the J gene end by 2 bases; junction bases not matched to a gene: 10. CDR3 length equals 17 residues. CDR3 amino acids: CASSADRKLFNTGELFF. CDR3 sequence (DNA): TGTGCCAGCAGTGCGGACAGGAAGTTATTCAACACCGGGGAGCTGTTTTTT.

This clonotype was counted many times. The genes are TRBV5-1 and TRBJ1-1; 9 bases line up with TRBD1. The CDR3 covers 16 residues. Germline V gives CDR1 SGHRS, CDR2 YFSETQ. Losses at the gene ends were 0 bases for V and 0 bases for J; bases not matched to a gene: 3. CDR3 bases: TGCGCCAGCAGCTTGGAGGGGACAGGGATGAACACTGAAGCTTTCTTT. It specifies CASSLEGTGMNTEAFF. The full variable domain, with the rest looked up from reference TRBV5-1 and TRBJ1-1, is KAGVTQTPRYLIKTRGQQVTLSCSPISGHRSVSWYQQTPGQGLQFLFEYFSETQRNKGNFPGRFSGRQFSNSRSEMNVSTLELGDSALYLCASSLEGTGMNTEAFFGQGTRLTVV.

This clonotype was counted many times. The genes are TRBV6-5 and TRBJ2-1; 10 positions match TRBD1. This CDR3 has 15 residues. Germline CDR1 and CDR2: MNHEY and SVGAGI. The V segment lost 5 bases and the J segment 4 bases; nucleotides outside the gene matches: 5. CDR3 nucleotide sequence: TGTGCCAGCAGTGGCCGGACAGGGGGTTACAATGAGCAGTTCTTC. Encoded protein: CASSGRTGGYNEQFF.

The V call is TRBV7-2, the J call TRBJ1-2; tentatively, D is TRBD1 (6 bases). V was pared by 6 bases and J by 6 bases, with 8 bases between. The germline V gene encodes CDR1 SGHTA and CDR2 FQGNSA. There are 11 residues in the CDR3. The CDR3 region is CASRGAHGYTF. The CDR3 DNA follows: TGTGCCAGCAGGGGGGCGCATGGCTACACCTTC.

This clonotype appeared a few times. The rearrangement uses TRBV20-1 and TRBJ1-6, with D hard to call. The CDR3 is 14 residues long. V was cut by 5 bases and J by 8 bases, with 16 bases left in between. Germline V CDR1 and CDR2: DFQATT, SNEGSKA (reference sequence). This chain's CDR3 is CSAPTAPGDSPLHF. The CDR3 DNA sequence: TGCAGTGCTCCCACCGCCCCCGGGGATTCACCCCTCCACTTT.

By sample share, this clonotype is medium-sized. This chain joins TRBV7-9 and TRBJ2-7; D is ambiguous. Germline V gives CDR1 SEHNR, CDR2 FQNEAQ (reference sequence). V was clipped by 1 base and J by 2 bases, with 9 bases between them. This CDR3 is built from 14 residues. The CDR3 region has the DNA TGTGCCAGCAGCTTAGAGAGTGCCCCCTACGAGCAGTACTTC. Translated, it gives CASSLESAPYEQYF.

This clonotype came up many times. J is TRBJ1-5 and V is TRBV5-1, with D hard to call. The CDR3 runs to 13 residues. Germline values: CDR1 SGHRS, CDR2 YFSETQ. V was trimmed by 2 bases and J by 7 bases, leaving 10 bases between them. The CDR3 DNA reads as TGCGCCAGCAGCTTAGAAGGATTCCAGCCCCAGCATTTT. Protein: CASSLEGFQPQHF.

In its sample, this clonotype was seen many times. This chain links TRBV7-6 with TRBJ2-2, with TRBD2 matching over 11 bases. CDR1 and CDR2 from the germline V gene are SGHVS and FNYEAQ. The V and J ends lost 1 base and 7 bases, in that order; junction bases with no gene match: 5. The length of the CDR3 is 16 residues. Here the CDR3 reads CASSLGLAGSGGELFF. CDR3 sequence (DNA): TGTGCCAGCAGCTTAGGACTAGCGGGATCTGGCGGGGAGCTGTTTTTT.

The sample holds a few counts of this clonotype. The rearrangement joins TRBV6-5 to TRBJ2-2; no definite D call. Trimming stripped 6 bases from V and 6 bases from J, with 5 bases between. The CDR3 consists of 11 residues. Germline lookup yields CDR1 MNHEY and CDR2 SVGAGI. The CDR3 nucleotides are TGTGCCAGCAGCCAGGCCGGGGAGCTGTTTTTT. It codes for CASSQAGELFF.

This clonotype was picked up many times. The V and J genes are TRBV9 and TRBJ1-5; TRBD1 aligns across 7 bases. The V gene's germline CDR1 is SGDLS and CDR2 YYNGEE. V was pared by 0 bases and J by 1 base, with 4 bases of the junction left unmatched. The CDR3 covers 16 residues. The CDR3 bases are TGTGCCAGCAGCGTAGGACAGGGAGGCAGCAATCAGCCCCAGCATTTT. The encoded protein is CASSVGQGGSNQPQHF.

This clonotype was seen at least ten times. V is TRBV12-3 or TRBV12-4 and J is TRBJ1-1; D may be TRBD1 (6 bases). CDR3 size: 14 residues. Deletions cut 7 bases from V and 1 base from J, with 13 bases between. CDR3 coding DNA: TGTGCCAGCACCTTGGTAGGGGGGAACACTGAAGCTTTCTTT. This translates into CASTLVGGNTEAFF.

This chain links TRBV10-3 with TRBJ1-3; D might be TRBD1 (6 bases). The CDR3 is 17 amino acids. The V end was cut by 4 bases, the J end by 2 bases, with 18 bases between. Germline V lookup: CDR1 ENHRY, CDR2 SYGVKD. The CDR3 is CAISGLGRAGAGNTIYF. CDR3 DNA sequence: TGTGCCATCAGTGGACTTGGTAGGGCAGGGGCTGGAAACACCATATATTTT.

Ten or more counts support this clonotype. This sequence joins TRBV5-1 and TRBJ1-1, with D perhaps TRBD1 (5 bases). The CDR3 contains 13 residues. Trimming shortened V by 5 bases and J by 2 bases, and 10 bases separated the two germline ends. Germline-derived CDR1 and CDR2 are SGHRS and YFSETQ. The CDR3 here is CASRQVENTEAFF. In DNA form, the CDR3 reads TGCGCCAGCAGACAGGTGGAAAACACTGAAGCTTTCTTT.